This TCR beta chain was profiled in a study of T-cell memory formation after mild COVID-19. Findings of the study overall: SARS-CoV-2 specificity was not confirmed for second-wave clones peaking on day 37.

5'RACE primed at constant segments yielded TCR alpha and TCR beta cDNA libraries bearing sample barcodes and UMIs. TCRdb reprocessed the 5' RACE reads via MiXCR and lists one record per CDR3 protein. The sample holds a few hundred thousand distinct CDR3 sequences, less than 20% seen once. Germline V gives CDR1 SGHVS, CDR2 FNYEAQ. CDR3 length: 18 residues. Trimming cost V 1 base and J 1 base, with 16 bases left between them. This clonotype showed up just a few times. Its antigen is unidentified. The specimen was PBMCs or a T cell subset sorted from them (not recorded which). The clonotype comes from a man younger than 30 who had mild COVID-19 (a few samples of this study predate the infection). Cell type and time point are not known. The rearrangement uses TRBV7-6 and TRBJ2-2; tentative D call: TRBD1 (6 bases). The CDR3 loop reads CASSLGWDGRGNTGELFF. The CDR3 coding sequence is TGTGCCAGCAGCTTAGGATGGGATGGCAGGGGGAACACCGGGGAGCTGTTTTTT.